The following is a TCR beta chain sequence with its context. In this sample, this clonotype turned up many times. Its antigen has not been determined. Per-base qualities were not stored, and no clone one base away is much larger. The data were taken from a study of identical twins (dated by TCRdb to about 2016). Study-wide context: TCR alpha and beta repertoires from monozygotic twins, unrelated adults of various ages and cord blood were deep-sequenced to test whether fetal clonotypes persist. To rule out contamination, the twin experiments were replicated at different times with different library preparation protocols. Paper-wide results and their limitations: Abundant cord blood beta clonotypes had fewer insertions, young adult naive repertoires showed a similar but weaker trend, and memory repertoires showed no such trend. Out-of-frame TCR alpha sequences shared between twins showed an excess of low generation-probability sequences compared with coincidental sharing between unrelated individuals. Recombination models systematically underestimated out-of-frame TCR alpha sharing in monozygotic twins but agreed with sharing between unrelated individuals. Invariant T cells such as MAIT and iNKT could partly confound zero-insertion analyses, although diverse VJ usage argued against such confounding for most clonotypes. The excess sharing between twins in beta out-of-frame sequences was weaker because fewer shared sequences reduced the signal-to-noise ratio. Because the same donors could not be followed over many years, the conclusions depended on cross-sectional statistical analysis.

CDR1 and CDR2 (MNHNS, SASEGT) derive from the germline V gene. Including the terminal cysteine and phenylalanine, the CDR3 comprises 15 residues. The DNA shown is the 45-base CDR3, in frame from base 1. Trimming takes 6 bases off V and 9 bases off J; junction bases not matched to a gene: 14. Library preparation employed 5' RACE. TCRdb lists the instrument as Illumina HiSeq 2000. A universal primer binding site was added through template switching, and the final cDNA carried a unique molecular identifier so that TCR cDNA molecules could be counted accurately. Specific primers in the conserved constant-segment region were used to synthesize first-strand cDNA for TCR alpha and beta chains. Each cDNA library was double barcoded, with a SMART-Mk sample barcode plus Illumina barcodes, to control for contamination. TruSeq adapter sequences, together with Illumina sample barcodes, were added in two successive PCR steps. The Illumina HiSeq platform was used with custom primers to sequence TCR alpha and beta cDNA libraries. The published analysis was carried out like this. Raw reads were processed with MiGEC to extract unique molecular identifiers, and MiXCR was used to determine CDR3 positions. For each individual, recombination models were inferred using an EM algorithm with the repgenHMM and IGoR tools. The analysis of shared clonotypes was done with the tcR package in R, with sharing normalized by the product of cloneset sizes. Out-of-frame nonproductive sequences were analyzed to study raw recombination free of thymic and clonal selection effects. The public reads were run again by TCRdb, first through fastp at Q25 and then through MiXCR, and only productive beta chains were kept. Every entry covers one CDR3 protein and lists the most common genes and DNA from its rows. These V and J calls rely on TCRdb rather than the paper's analysis. The sample yields over 600,000 distinct CDR3 sequences; approximately 21% were counted once. The ten most abundant clones make up roughly 4% of the sample.

Only healthy Caucasian donors were included. Three pairs of female monozygotic twins, all aged about 18 to 30 years, made up the twin cohort. The RNA used for TCR libraries was isolated from peripheral blood mononuclear cells. These same records also appear under a second study, on T cells expressing NK-cell markers. In that second paper, the authors write: Three sorted T-cell subsets (CD3+CD56+NKG2C+, CD3+CD56+NKG2C- and CD3+CD56-NKG2C+) from about 8 donors had their TCR beta-chain repertoires profiled. Among the eight sequenced donors, seven were HCMV-seropositive and one was HCMV-seronegative. To restrict sorting to alphabetaTCR-expressing T cells, an anti-gammadeltaTCR antibody was added in several experiments. In several donors, the dominant CD3+CD56+NKG2C+ clonotypes were found to rank among the top 10 CD8+ clonotypes and to make up about 1.0-7.5% of CD8+ T cells. Those dominant clonotypes were again the most abundant among CD3+CD56-NKG2C+ cells in a handful of donors, at about 25-65%. Whether the expanded NKG2C-expressing T cell clones were specific for HCMV antigens was left unclear. Randomly selected healthy volunteers, three men and five women, were used as the eight sequenced donors. A commercial ELISA kit detecting HCMV-specific IgG in serum was used to determine HCMV serostatus. For six donors, unsorted PBMC were also used to sequence bulk peripheral blood T-cell repertoires. MIGEC was used to demultiplex reads and group the reads by UMI, and MiTCR was used to assemble and quantify clonotypes. To exclude erroneous sequences, only TCR cDNA sequences supported by at least two reads were retained. The tcR package was used for downstream repertoire analysis, and clonotypes were matched between fractions using CDR3 nucleotide sequence together with V segment. VDJmatch was used to annotate antigen specificity against VDJdb, with one amino acid substitution in CDR3 permitted.

The receptor chain draws on TRBV6-1 and TRBJ1-1; TRBD1 matches 9 bases in the middle. What was sequenced was PBMCs. The receptor was derived from a woman aged 18-29 years in good health. The DNA sequence is TGTGCCAGCAGCCTAACGACAGGGGGGTTGGCTCAAGCTTTCTTT. The resulting protein is CASSLTTGGLAQAFF.